Sequencing of this T cell receptor beta chain was carried out in a study of graft-versus-host responses after intestinal transplantation. As for the study in general: Every recipient underwent anti-thymocyte globulin induction, then tacrolimus and steroids for around three years. Study findings and constraints: Recipient marrow harbored GvH clones, some of which surfaced first in ileum or blood.

As to this clone: Its cognate antigen is unknown.

Deletions cut 4 bases from V and 2 bases from J, with 13 bases between. This CDR3 comprises 14 residues. CDR1 is SGHRS, CDR2 YFSETQ, per germline. The protocol was immunoSEQ multiplex PCR, while the TCRdb copy is restricted to in-frame clones and leaves out a portion. Of some 140,000 clones in the sample, about 90% were seen once. This chain connects TRBV5-1 to TRBJ2-7, with TRBD2 as a possible D gene (6 bases). This clonotype was obtained from a human donor who received an intestinal transplant. This sample comprised unstimulated CD4+ T cells sorted from spleen or lymph node cells, obtained before intestinal transplant. The CDR3 protein is CASSTAGPPYEQYF. CDR3 in DNA: TGCGCCAGCAGCACCGCGGGGCCGCCCTACGAGCAGTACTTC.